This T cell receptor beta chain was sequenced in a study of beta chain features in type 1 diabetes. The CDR3 is 15 amino acids. After removal of 3 bases from V and 1 base from J, the junction contained 5 bases not matched to a gene. From germline, CDR1 is SNHLY and CDR2 FYNNEI. Reverse transcription of all isolated RNA meant that expressed TCRB transcripts were sequenced. The protocol was immunoSEQ multiplex PCR, while the TCRdb copy is restricted to in-frame clones and leaves out a portion. The data show approximately 170,000 clones, approximately 9% seen once. The chain uses TRBV2 and TRBJ1-2; the match to TRBD1 covers 7 bases. The sample was central memory CD4+ T cells from blood. This TCR was recovered from a woman aged 18-35 years in good health. The CDR3 DNA is TGTGCCAGCAGTGAGGTTCGACAGGGTAACTATGGCTACACCTTC. Amino acids: CASSEVRQGNYGYTF.